This TCR beta chain was sequenced for a study of long-term antiretroviral therapy in people with HIV. Survey-level resolution applied to immunoSEQ assay v3.0. This table comes from immunoSEQ multiplex PCR, and its TCRdb copy is limited to in-frame clones, with some not included. The sample has about 20,000 clones, roughly 83% seen once; the top ten hold under 9.5%. Germline V CDR1 and CDR2: SNHLY, FYNNEI. Trimming shortened V by 2 bases and J by 2 bases, and 16 bases separated the two germline ends. The CDR3 has 16 residues. This TCR was recovered from a woman aged 40 to 50 with HIV. This rearrangement joins TRBV2 to TRBJ2-7, with D possibly TRBD2 on 6 matching bases. The specimen comprised unsorted PBMCs, sampled 1.2 years after starting antiretroviral therapy. The CDR3 DNA reads TGTGCCAGCAGTGAAAGCGCCCTAGCGACCGCCTACGAGCAGTACTTC. It codes for CASSESALATAYEQYF.